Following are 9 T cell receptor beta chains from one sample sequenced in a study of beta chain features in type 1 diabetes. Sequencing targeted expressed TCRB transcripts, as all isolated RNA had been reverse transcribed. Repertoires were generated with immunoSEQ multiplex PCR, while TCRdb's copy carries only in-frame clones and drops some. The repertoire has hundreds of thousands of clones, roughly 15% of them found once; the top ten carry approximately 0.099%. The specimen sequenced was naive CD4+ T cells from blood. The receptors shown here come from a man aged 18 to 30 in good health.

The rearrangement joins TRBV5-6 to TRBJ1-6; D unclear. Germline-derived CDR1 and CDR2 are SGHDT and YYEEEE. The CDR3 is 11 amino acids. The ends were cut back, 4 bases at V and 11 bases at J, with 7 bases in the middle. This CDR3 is CASSPPAPLHF. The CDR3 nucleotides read TGTGCCAGCAGCCCCCCGGCACCCCTCCACTTT.

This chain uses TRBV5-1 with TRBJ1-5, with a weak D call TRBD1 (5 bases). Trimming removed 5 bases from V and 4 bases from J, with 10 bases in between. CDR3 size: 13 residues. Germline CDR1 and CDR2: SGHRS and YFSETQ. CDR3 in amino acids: CASSTTANQPQHF. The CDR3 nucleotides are TGCGCCAGCAGTACGACAGCAAATCAGCCCCAGCATTTT.

Here the CDR3 reads CASRPTRDRVEQYF. The CDR3, as DNA: TGTGCCAGCAGACCTACCCGGGACAGGGTGGAGCAGTACTTC. J is TRBJ2-7 and V is TRBV7-2; the match to TRBD1 covers 9 bases. The J segment lost 7 bases and the V segment lost 6 bases, leaving 10 bases of the junction unmatched. Germline V gene lookup returns CDR1 SGHTA and CDR2 FQGNSA. CDR3 length equals 14 residues.

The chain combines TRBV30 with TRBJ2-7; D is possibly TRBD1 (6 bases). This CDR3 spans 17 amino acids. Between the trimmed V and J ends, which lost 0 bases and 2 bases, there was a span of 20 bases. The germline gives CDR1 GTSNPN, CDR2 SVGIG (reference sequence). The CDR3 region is CAWSVLGRDRSAYEQYF. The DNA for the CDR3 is TGTGCCTGGAGTGTACTCGGGCGCGACAGGAGTGCCTACGAGCAGTACTTC.

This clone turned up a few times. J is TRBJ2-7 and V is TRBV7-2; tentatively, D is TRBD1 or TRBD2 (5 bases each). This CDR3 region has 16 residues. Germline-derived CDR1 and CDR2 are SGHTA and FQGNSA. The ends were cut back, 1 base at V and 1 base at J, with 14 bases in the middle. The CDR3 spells CASSLVSTGGSYEQYF. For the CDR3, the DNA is TGTGCCAGCAGCTTAGTTAGTACAGGAGGATCCTACGAGCAGTACTTC.

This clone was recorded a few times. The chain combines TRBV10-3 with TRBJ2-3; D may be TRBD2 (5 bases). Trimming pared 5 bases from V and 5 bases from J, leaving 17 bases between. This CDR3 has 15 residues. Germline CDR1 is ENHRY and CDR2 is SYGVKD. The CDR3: CAISHLRDEKDTQYF. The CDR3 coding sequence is TGTGCCATCAGTCACCTCCGGGATGAGAAAGATACGCAGTATTTT.

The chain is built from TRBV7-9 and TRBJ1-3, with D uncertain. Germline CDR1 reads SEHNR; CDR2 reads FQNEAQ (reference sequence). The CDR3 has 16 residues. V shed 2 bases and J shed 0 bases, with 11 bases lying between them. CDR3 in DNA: TGTGCCAGCAGCTTAAGTACGGGGAACTCTGGAAACACCATATATTTT. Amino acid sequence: CASSLSTGNSGNTIYF.

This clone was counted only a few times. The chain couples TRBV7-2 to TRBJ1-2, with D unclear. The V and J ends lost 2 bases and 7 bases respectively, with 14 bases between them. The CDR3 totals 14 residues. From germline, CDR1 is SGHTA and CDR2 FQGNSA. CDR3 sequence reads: CASSLFEGMSGYTF. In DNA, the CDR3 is TGTGCCAGCAGCTTATTCGAGGGTATGAGTGGCTACACCTTC.

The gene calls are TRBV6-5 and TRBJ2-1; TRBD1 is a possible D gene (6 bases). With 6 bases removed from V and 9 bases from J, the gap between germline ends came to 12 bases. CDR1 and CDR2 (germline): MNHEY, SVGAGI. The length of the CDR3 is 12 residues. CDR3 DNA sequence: TGTGCCAGCAGGTCAGGGGATTCTGAGCAGTTCTTC. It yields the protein CASRSGDSEQFF.